A selection of T cell receptor beta chains follows, all from one sample in a study of breast tumors, draining lymph nodes, adjacent tissues. TCRdb re-called the multiplex PCR reads through MiXCR, storing one row per CDR3 protein. Of some 97,000 distinct CDR3 sequences listed, approximately 22% are singletons. Material: axillary lymph node tissue. The receptors shown here come from a female donor with breast cancer. Some clones in this sample may be carry-over from other donors' samples. Each CDR3 is given with its conserved first and last residue.

j_call	cdr3_length	v_call	cdr3_aa
TRBJ2-6	20	TRBV7-9	CASSSTSGIPISSGANVLTF
TRBJ2-7	15	TRBV18	CASSKSLAGTYEQYF
TRBJ2-3	14	TRBV9	CASSVAQITDTQYF
TRBJ2-1	15	TRBV28	CASSSPFRAEDEQFF
TRBJ1-4	15	TRBV19	CASSTVGVSNEKLFF
TRBJ2-7	13	TRBV20-1	CSARGTDSYEQYF
TRBJ2-7	14	TRBV7-2	CASSPDHYSYEQYF
TRBJ2-1	12	TRBV7-9	CASSLGQPEQFF
TRBJ1-2	13	TRBV4-1	CASSQATVYGYTF
TRBJ2-3	14	TRBV9	CASSVVPSGDTQYF
TRBJ2-7	10	TRBV24-1	CATSEVLQYF
TRBJ2-7	15	TRBV11-2	CASSLQSDGDYEQYF
TRBJ1-1	13	TRBV6-1	CASSEEQGTEAFF
TRBJ1-2	17	TRBV5-8	CASSLFFRGLPNYGYTF
TRBJ2-7	14	TRBV10-3	CAISEPLDRDEQYF
TRBJ2-5	14	TRBV2	CASSVADVSRTQYF
TRBJ2-5	15	TRBV5-1	CASSLSTGRQGTQYF
TRBJ1-2	16	TRBV19	CASSTPRKSANYGYTF
TRBJ2-5	14	TRBV19	CASSIAGGKETQYF
TRBJ1-2	17	TRBV28	CASSPGGTGGAAEGYTF
TRBJ2-7	15	TRBV20-1	CSARDTSRGLDEQYF
TRBJ2-1	16	TRBV20-1	CSARRKRLAAYNEQFF
TRBJ2-7	12	TRBV6-1	CASSESTGEQYF
TRBJ2-5	14	TRBV5-1	CASSLTLPQETQYF
TRBJ2-7	13	TRBV7-2	CASSFTAGNEQYF
TRBJ1-1	14	TRBV7-9	CASSLHTGVTEAFF
TRBJ1-5	13	TRBV20-1	CSARESSAQPQHF
TRBJ2-2	15	TRBV6-5	CASSGGAGRSGELFF
TRBJ2-7	15	TRBV5-5	CASSFWTSGPYEQYF
TRBJ1-1	15	TRBV12-3/TRBV12-4	CASSLAGAVGTEAFF
TRBJ2-2	17	TRBV5-1	CASSKWTSGGNTGELFF